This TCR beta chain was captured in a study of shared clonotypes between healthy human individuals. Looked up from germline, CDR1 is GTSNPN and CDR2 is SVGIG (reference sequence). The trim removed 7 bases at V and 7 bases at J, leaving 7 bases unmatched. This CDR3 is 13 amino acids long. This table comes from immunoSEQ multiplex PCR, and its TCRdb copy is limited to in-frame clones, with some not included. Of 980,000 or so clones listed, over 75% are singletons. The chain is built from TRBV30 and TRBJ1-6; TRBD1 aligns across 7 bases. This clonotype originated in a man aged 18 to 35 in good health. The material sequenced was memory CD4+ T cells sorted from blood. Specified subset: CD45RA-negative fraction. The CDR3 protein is CAYMGQKNSPLHF. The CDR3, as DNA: TGTGCCTACATGGGACAGAAGAATTCACCCCTCCACTTT.